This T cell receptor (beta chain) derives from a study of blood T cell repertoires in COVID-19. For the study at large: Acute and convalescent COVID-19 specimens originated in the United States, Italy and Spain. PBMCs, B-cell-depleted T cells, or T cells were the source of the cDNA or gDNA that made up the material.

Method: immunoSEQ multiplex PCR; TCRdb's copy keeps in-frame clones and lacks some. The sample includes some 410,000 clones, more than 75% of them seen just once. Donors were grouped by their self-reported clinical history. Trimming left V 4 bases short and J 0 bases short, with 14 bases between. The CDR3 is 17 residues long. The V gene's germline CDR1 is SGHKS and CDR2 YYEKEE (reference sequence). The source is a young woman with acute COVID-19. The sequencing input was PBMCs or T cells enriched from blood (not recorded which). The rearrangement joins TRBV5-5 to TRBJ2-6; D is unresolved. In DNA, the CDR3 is TGTGCCAGCAGCCTCACAAGACACATCTCTGGGGCCAACGTCCTGACTTTC. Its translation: CASSLTRHISGANVLTF.